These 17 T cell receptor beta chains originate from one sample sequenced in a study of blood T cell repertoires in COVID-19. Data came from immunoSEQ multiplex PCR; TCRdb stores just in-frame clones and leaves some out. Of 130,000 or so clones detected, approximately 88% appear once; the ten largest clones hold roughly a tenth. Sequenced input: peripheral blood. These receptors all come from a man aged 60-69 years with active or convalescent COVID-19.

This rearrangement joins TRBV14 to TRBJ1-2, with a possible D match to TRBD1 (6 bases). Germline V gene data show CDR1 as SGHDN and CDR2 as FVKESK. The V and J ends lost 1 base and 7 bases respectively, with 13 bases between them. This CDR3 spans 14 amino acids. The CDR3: CASSQVGRGVGYTF. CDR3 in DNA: TGTGCCAGCAGCCAAGTCGGCAGGGGAGTTGGCTACACCTTC.

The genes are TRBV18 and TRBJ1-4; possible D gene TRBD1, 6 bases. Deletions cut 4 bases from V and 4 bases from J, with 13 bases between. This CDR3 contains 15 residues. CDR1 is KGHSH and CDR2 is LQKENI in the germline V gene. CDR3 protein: CASSLRTDINEKLFF. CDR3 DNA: TGTGCCAGCTCACTTCGGACAGATATTAATGAAAAACTGTTTTTT.

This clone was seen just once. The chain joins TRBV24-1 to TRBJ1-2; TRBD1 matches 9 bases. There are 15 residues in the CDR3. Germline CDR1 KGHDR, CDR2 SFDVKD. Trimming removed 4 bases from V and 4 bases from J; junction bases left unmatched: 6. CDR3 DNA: TGTGCCACCAGTGAGTCCGGGACAGGGACCTATGGCTACACCTTC. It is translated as CATSESGTGTYGYTF.

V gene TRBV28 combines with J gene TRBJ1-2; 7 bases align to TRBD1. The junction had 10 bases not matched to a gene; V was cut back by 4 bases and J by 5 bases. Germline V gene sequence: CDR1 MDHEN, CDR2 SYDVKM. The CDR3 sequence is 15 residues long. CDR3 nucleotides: TGTGCCAGCAGTTCCCCCGGGAGGGGGCATTATGGCTACACCTTC. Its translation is CASSSPGRGHYGYTF.

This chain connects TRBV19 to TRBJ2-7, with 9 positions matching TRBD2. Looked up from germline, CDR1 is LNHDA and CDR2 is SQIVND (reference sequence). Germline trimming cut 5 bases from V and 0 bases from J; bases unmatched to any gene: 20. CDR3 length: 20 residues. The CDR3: CASSPSLPVPVAGASYEQYF. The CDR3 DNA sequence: TGTGCCAGTAGTCCCAGTCTTCCTGTACCCGTAGCGGGAGCCTCCTACGAGCAGTACTTC.

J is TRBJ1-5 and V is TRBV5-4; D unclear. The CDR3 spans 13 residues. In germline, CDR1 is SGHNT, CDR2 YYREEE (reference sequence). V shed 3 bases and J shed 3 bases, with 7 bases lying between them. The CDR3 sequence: CASSSDFNQPQHF. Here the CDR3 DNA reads TGTGCCAGCAGCTCGGACTTCAATCAGCCCCAGCATTTT.

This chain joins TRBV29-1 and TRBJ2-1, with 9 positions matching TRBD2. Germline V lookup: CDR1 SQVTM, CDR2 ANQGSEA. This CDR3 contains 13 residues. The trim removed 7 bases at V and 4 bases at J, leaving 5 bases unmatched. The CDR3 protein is CSGSAGGYNEQFF. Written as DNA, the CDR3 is TGCAGCGGTTCAGCGGGAGGTTACAATGAGCAGTTCTTC.

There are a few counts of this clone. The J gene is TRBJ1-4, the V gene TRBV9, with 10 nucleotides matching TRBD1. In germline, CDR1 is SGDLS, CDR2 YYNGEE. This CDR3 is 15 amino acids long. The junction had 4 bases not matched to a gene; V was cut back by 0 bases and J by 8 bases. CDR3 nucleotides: TGTGCCAGCAGCGTAGCCCGGACAGGGGGAGAAAAACTGTTTTTT. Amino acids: CASSVARTGGEKLFF.

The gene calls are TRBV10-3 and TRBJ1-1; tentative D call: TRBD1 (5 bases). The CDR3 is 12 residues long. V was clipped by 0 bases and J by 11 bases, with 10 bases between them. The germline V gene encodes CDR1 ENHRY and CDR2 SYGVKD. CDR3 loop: CAISESQGWAFF. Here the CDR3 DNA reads TGTGCCATCAGTGAGTCGCAGGGCTGGGCTTTCTTT.

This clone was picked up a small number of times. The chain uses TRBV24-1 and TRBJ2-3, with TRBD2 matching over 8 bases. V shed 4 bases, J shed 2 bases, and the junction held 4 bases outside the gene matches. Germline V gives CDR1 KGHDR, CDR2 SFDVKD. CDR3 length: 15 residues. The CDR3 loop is CATSDIAGTTDTQYF. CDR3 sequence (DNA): TGTGCCACCAGTGACATAGCGGGAACCACAGATACGCAGTATTTT.

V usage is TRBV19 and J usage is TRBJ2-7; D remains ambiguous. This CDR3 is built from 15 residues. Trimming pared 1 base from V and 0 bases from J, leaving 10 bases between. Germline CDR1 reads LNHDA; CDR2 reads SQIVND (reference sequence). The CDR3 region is CASSIGSRPSYEQYF. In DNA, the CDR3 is TGTGCCAGTAGTATAGGATCCAGGCCCTCCTACGAGCAGTACTTC. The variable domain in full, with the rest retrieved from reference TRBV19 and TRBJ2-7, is DGGITQSPKYLFRKEGQNVTLSCEQNLNHDAMYWYRQDPGQGLRLIYYSQIVNDFQKGDIAEGYSVSREKKESFPLTVTSAQKNPTAFYLCASSIGSRPSYEQYFGPGTRLTVT.

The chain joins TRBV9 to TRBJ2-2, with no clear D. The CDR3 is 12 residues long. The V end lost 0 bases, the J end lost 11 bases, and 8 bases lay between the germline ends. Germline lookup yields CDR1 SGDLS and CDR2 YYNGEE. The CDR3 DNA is TGTGCCAGCAGCGTAGGGTACAACGAGCTGTTTTTT. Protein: CASSVGYNELFF. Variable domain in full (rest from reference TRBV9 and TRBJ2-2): DSGVTQTPKHLITATGQRVTLRCSPRSGDLSVYWYQQSLDQGLQFLIQYYNGEERAKGNILERFSAQQFPDLHSELNLSSLELGDSALYFCASSVGYNELFFGEGSRLTVL.

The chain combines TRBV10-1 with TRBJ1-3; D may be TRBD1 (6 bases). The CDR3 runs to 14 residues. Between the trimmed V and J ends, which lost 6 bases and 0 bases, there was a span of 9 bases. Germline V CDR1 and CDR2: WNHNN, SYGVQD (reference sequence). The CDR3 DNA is TGCGCCAGCAGGAGGGACAACTCTGGAAACACCATATATTTT. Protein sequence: CASRRDNSGNTIYF.

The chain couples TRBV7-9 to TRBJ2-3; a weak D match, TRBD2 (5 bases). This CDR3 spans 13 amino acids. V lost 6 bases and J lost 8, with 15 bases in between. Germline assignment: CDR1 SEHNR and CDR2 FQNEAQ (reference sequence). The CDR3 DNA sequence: TGTGCCAGCAGACATTTGGAGGCCTCTACGCAGTATTTT. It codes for CASRHLEASTQYF.

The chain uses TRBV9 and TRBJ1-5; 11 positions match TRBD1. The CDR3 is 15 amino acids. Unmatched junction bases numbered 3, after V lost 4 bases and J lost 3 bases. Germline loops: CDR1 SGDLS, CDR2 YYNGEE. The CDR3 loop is CASSHGQGANQPQHF. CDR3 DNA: TGTGCCAGCAGCCACGGACAGGGGGCCAATCAGCCCCAGCATTTT. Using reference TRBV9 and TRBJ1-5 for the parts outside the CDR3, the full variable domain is DSGVTQTPKHLITATGQRVTLRCSPRSGDLSVYWYQQSLDQGLQFLIQYYNGEERAKGNILERFSAQQFPDLHSELNLSSLELGDSALYFCASSHGQGANQPQHFGDGTRLSIL.

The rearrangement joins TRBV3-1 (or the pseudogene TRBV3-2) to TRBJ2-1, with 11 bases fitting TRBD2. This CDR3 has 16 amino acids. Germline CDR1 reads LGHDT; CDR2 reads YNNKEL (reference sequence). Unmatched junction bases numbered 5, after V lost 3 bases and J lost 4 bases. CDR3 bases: TGTGCCAGCAGCCAGGCTAGCGGGAGGCAATACAATGAGCAGTTCTTC. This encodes CASSQASGRQYNEQFF.

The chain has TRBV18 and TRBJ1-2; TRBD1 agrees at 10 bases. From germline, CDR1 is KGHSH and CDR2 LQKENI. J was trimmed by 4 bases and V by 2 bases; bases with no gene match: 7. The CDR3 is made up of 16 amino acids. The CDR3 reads CASSPSPGTGVYGYTF. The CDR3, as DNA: TGTGCCAGCTCACCAAGTCCCGGGACAGGGGTCTATGGCTACACCTTC. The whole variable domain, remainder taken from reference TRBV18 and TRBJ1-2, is NAGVMQNPRHLVRRRGQEARLRCSPMKGHSHVYWYRQLPEEGLKFMVYLQKENIIDESGMPKERFSAEFPKEGPSILRIQQVVRGDSAAYFCASSPSPGTGVYGYTFGSGTRLTVV.